This T cell receptor (beta chain) came from a study of technical replicates of blood from several donors. Deletions cut 1 base from V and 9 bases from J, with 7 bases between. The CDR3 has 12 amino acids. Per the germline V gene, CDR1 is SGHVS and CDR2 is FNYEAQ. TCRdb keeps only in-frame clones here, not all; method: immunoSEQ multiplex PCR. The table records about 83,000 clones, roughly 94% of them present only once. The V and J genes are TRBV7-6 and TRBJ2-1; maybe TRBD2 (5 bases). This TCR derives from a human donor in good health. The material sequenced was T cells isolated from PBMCs. The CDR3 spells CASSLGRSEQFF. The CDR3 nucleotides are TGTGCCAGCAGCTTAGGGAGGAGTGAGCAGTTCTTC.